One sample yielded the 7 T cell receptor beta chains listed below, sequenced in a study of T-cell memory formation after mild COVID-19. MiXCR was run by TCRdb on the 5' RACE reads, yielding one entry per CDR3 protein. The sample consists of tens of thousands of distinct CDR3 sequences, about 9.4% of them appearing once. Sample: PBMCs or a T cell subset sorted from them (not recorded which). The receptors were sampled from a young man who had mild COVID-19 (a few samples of this study predate the infection). Cell type and time point are not known.

This clonotype has more than one count but fewer than ten. For the CDR3, the DNA is TGCGCCAGCAGCCCTCCCGAAAACTATGGCTACACCTTC. Its translation: CASSPPENYGYTF. V gene TRBV5-1 combines with J gene TRBJ1-2; D gene unclear. V shed 4 bases and J shed 2 bases, with 9 bases lying between them. CDR3 length: 13 residues. CDR1 and CDR2 from the germline V gene are SGHRS and YFSETQ.

In this sample, this clonotype turned up many times. The chain uses TRBV12-3 or TRBV12-4 and TRBJ2-1, with D unclear. The CDR3 is made up of 16 amino acids. Between the trimmed V and J ends, which lost 2 bases and 0 bases, there was a span of 11 bases. The CDR3 nucleotides read TGTGCCAGCAGTTTAACGGTGGGTTCCTCCTACAATGAGCAGTTCTTC. It encodes CASSLTVGSSYNEQFF.

V gene TRBV5-1 combines with J gene TRBJ2-1, with 9 positions matching TRBD1. CDR3 size: 14 residues. V shed 4 bases, J shed 4 bases, and the junction held 3 bases outside the gene matches. Germline V lookup: CDR1 SGHRS, CDR2 YFSETQ. The CDR3 DNA follows: TGCGCCAGCAGCCGGGACAGGGCTTACAATGAGCAGTTCTTC. Amino acids: CASSRDRAYNEQFF.

The V gene is TRBV5-6, the J gene TRBJ2-7; D gene unclear. V was shortened by 5 bases and J by 7 bases, with 16 bases between the two germline ends. The CDR3 loop spans 13 amino acids. The germline gives CDR1 SGHDT, CDR2 YYEEEE. The CDR3 spells CASRAGSSREQYV. CDR3 DNA: TGTGCCAGCAGGGCAGGATCCTCGCGGGAGCAGTACGTC.

This sequence joins TRBV5-1 and TRBJ2-1, with unresolved D. Germline V gene sequence: CDR1 SGHRS, CDR2 YFSETQ. The V gene lost 4 bases and the J gene lost 9 bases, with 11 bases spanning the gap. CDR3 length: 12 amino acids. The CDR3 sequence is CASSEVLAEQFF. The CDR3 region has the DNA TGCGCCAGCAGCGAAGTACTTGCTGAGCAGTTCTTC.

This clonotype was picked up a small number of times. The V and J genes are TRBV28 and TRBJ2-2, with a weak D call TRBD2 (5 bases). V shed 4 bases and J shed 8 bases, with 17 bases lying between them. This CDR3 contains 15 residues. The germline gives CDR1 MDHEN, CDR2 SYDVKM. The CDR3 DNA is TGTGCCAGCAGTTCTCGGGGTTATGGGATAGGGGAGCTGTTTTTT. This codes for CASSSRGYGIGELFF.

This clonotype was observed a few times. The chain links TRBV7-2 to TRBJ1-5; no reliable D call. V was cut by 3 bases and J by 2 bases, with 8 bases left in between. This CDR3 region has 14 residues. The V gene's germline CDR1 is SGHTA and CDR2 FQGNSA. Here the CDR3 reads CASSFSSGNQPQHF. In nucleotides, the CDR3 is TGTGCCAGCAGCTTTTCGTCGGGCAATCAGCCCCAGCATTTT.